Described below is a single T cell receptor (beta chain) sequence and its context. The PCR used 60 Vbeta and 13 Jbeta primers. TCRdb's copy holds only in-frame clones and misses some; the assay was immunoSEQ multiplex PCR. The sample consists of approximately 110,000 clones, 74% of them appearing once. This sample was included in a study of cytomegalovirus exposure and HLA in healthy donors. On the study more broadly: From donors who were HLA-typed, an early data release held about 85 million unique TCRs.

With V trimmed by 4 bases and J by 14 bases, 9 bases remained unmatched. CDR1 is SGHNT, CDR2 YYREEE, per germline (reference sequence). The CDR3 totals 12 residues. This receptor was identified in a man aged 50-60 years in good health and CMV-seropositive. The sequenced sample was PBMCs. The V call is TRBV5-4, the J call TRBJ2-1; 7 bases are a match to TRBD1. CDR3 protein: CASSPVGGPEFF. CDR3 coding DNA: TGTGCCAGCAGCCCGGTAGGGGGCCCGGAGTTCTTC.